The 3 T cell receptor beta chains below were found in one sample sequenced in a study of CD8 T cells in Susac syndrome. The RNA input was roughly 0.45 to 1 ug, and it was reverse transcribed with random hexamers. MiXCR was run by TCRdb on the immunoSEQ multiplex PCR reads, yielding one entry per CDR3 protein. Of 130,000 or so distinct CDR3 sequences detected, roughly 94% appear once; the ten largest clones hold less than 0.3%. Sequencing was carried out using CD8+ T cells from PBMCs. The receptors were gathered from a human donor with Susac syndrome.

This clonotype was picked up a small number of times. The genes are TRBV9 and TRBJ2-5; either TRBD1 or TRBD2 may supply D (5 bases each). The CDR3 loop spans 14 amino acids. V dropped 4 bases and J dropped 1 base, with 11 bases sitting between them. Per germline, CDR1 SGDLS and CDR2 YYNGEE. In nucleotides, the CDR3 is TGTGCCAGCAGCCCGACTGGGGGCCAAGAGACCCAGTACTTC. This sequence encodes CASSPTGGQETQYF.

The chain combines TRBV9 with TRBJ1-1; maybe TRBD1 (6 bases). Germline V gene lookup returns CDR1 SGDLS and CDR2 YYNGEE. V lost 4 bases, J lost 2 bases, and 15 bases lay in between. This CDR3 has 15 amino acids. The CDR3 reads CASSFREGGNTEAFF. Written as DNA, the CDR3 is TGTGCCAGCAGCTTCCGGGAAGGGGGTAACACTGAAGCTTTCTTT.

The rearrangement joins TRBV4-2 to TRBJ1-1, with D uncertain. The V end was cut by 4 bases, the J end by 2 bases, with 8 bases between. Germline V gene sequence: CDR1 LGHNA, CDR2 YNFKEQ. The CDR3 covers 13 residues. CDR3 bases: TGTGCCAGCAGCCGTTCGACTAACACTGAAGCTTTCTTT. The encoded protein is CASSRSTNTEAFF.